The 14 T cell receptor beta chains in this list originate from one sample, sequenced in a study of cytomegalovirus exposure and HLA in healthy donors. The study ran its PCR with 60 Vbeta and 13 Jbeta primers. Sequencing was performed with immunoSEQ multiplex PCR; in TCRdb, only in-frame clones are kept and a portion is missing. The sample yields about 170,000 clones, 80% to 90% seen once. Sequencing used PBMCs. These receptors were taken from a woman aged 18-29 years in good health and CMV-seronegative.

The J gene is TRBJ1-1, the V gene TRBV10-3; tentatively, D is TRBD1 (6 bases). V was trimmed by 7 bases and J by 3 bases, leaving 12 bases between them. Germline V gives CDR1 ENHRY, CDR2 SYGVKD. This CDR3 is 13 amino acids long. CDR3: CAINRAVDTEAFF. The CDR3, as DNA: TGTGCCATCAACAGGGCAGTAGACACTGAAGCTTTCTTT.

V usage is TRBV7-8 and J usage is TRBJ1-6; D remains ambiguous. The CDR3 length is 14 residues. Germline CDR1 is SGHVS and CDR2 is FQNEAQ. V lost 6 bases to trimming and J lost 5 bases, with 11 bases between them. DNA of the CDR3: TGTGCCAGCAGGAGAACTACGGATAATTCACCCCTCCACTTT. It yields the protein CASRRTTDNSPLHF.

The rearrangement joins TRBV6-1 to TRBJ2-5, with no clear D. The CDR3 runs to 11 residues. Germline CDR1 and CDR2: MNHNS and SASEGT. V was trimmed by 4 bases and J by 5 bases, leaving 5 bases between them. CDR3 sequence reads: CASSGGETQYF. CDR3 DNA sequence: TGTGCCAGCAGTGGCGGTGAGACCCAGTACTTC.

This clone is a singleton in its sample. V and J are TRBV28 and TRBJ1-2; D is unresolved. The CDR3 extends over 12 amino acids. Germline V gene lookup returns CDR1 MDHEN and CDR2 SYDVKM. V lost 3 bases to trimming and J lost 8 bases, with 10 bases between them. DNA for the CDR3: TGTGCCAGCAGTTTTGTTTCGAGGGGCTACACCTTC. Translating it yields CASSFVSRGYTF.

This chain uses TRBV5-6 with TRBJ2-1; D not resolved. The length of the CDR3 is 16 residues. Trimming pared 0 bases from V and 5 bases from J, leaving 15 bases between. CDR1 and CDR2 from the germline V gene are SGHDT and YYEEEE. This CDR3 reads CASSLEFAAGNNEQFF. CDR3 sequence (DNA): TGTGCCAGCAGCTTGGAGTTCGCGGCTGGTAACAATGAGCAGTTCTTC.

This rearrangement joins TRBV4-3 to TRBJ2-5; 9 bases fit TRBD2. Germline CDR1 and CDR2: LGHNA and YSLEER. With V trimmed by 0 bases and J by 1 base, 3 bases remained unmatched. CDR3 length: 16 amino acids. CDR3 loop: CASSQDASGIQETQYF. The CDR3 DNA sequence: TGCGCCAGCAGCCAAGACGCTAGCGGGATCCAAGAGACCCAGTACTTC.

The V call is TRBV5-1, the J call TRBJ2-5; the match to TRBD1 covers 12 bases. J lost 0 bases, V lost 4 bases, and 4 bases had no gene match. Germline-derived CDR1 and CDR2 are SGHRS and YFSETQ. The CDR3 runs to 16 residues. CDR3: CASSPGQGAYQETQYF. The CDR3 DNA is TGCGCCAGCAGCCCGGGACAGGGGGCGTACCAAGAGACCCAGTACTTC.

V and J are TRBV6-5 and TRBJ1-5, with D possibly matching TRBD1 (5 bases). Germline CDR1 and CDR2: MNHEY and SVGAGI. With 5 bases removed from V and 5 bases from J, the gap between germline ends came to 13 bases. This CDR3 has 14 amino acids. CDR3 nucleotides: TGTGCCAGCAGTGCTACCGGGGGAGATCAGCCCCAGCATTTT. This gives the protein CASSATGGDQPQHF.

The V and J genes are TRBV19 and TRBJ2-3, with 7 bases that match TRBD2. Germline V CDR1 and CDR2: LNHDA, SQIVND (reference sequence). The CDR3 has 16 amino acids. Losses at the gene ends were 5 bases for V and 6 bases for J; bases not matched to a gene: 14. CDR3 DNA: TGTGCCAGTAGTCCCGCCGGGACTACCCTTGGGGATACGCAGTATTTT. Translated: CASSPAGTTLGDTQYF.

V and J are TRBV4-1 and TRBJ1-4; 9 positions match TRBD1. The germline CDR1 and CDR2 sequences are MGHRA and YSYEKL. Trimming removed 2 bases from V and 3 bases from J; junction bases left unmatched: 13. This CDR3 is 19 amino acids long. The CDR3 spells CASSQPGQGLSVPNEKLFF. Written as DNA, the CDR3 is TGCGCCAGCAGCCAACCGGGACAGGGATTATCCGTCCCTAATGAAAAACTGTTTTTT.

The V gene is TRBV4-1, the J gene TRBJ2-7; 13 nucleotides align to TRBD2. There are 16 residues in the CDR3. Germline values: CDR1 MGHRA, CDR2 YSYEKL. With 5 bases clipped from V and 2 bases from J, the junction kept 6 bases outside the gene matches. The CDR3 loop reads CASSKYGTSGTYEQYF. In DNA form, the CDR3 reads TGCGCCAGCAGCAAGTATGGGACTAGCGGGACCTACGAGCAGTACTTC.

This chain joins TRBV28 and TRBJ2-2; D remains unclear. Trimming shortened V by 5 bases and J by 7 bases, and 17 bases separated the two germline ends. The CDR3 is made up of 15 amino acids. Germline CDR1 is MDHEN and CDR2 is SYDVKM. CDR3 amino acids: CASSISSELRGELFF. The CDR3 DNA reads TGTGCCAGCAGTATCTCCTCTGAGCTGCGCGGGGAGCTGTTTTTT.

The chain carries TRBV30 and TRBJ2-5; D is undetermined. Germline CDR1 is GTSNPN and CDR2 is SVGIG (reference sequence). Deletions cut 0 bases from V and 5 bases from J, with 7 bases between. The CDR3 has 12 residues. Here the CDR3 reads CAWSVQKETQYF. The CDR3 DNA follows: TGTGCCTGGAGTGTACAAAAGGAGACCCAGTACTTC.

The V gene is TRBV5-3, the J gene TRBJ2-7; D possibly corresponds to TRBD1 (5 bases). TRBV5-3 is treated as an ORF (open reading frame) with a function not yet certain. The CDR3 loop spans 15 amino acids. Trimming shortened V by 4 bases and J by 5 bases, and 19 bases separated the two germline ends. The CDR3, as DNA: TGTGCCAGAAGCCACCCCCAGGGAAGAGGAAACGAGCAGTACTTC. Translation gives CARSHPQGRGNEQYF.